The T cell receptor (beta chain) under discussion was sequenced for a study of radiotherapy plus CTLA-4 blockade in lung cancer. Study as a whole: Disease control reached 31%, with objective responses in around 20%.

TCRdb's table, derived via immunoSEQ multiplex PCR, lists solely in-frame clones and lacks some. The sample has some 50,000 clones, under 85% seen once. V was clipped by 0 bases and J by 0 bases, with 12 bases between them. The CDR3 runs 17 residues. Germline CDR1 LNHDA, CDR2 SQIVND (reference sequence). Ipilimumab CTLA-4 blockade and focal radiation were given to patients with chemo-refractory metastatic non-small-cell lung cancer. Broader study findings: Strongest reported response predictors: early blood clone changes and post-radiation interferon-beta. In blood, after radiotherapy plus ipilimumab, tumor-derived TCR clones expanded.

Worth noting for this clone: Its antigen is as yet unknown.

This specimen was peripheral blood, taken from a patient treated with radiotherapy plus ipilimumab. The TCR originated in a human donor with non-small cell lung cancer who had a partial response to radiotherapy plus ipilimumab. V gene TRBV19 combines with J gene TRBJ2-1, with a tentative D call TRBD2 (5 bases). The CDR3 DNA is TGTGCCAGTAGTATAGATCCCCCTAGCAGCTCCTACAATGAGCAGTTCTTC. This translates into CASSIDPPSSSYNEQFF.